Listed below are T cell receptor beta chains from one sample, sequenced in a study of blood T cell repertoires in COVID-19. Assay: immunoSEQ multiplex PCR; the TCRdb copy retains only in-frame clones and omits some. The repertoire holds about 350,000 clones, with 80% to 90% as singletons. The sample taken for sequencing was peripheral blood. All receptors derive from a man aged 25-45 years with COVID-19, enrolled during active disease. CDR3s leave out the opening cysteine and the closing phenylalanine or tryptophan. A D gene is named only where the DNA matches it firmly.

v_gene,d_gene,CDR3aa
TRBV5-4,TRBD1,ASRGERDRASGANVLT
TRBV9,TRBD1,ASSVASSGTGRYLNYGYT
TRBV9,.,ASSVAPAGHGYT
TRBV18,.,ASSPAGTFQPQH
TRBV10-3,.,AISQPAGGGAF
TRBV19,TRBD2,ASSSRLAPEQY
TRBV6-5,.,ASSYSRGRYGYT
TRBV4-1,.,ASSQDYLSDQPQH
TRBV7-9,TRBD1,ASSFYRGKNYEQY
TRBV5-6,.,ASSLRGRGNTIY
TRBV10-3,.,AISESQVSNGYT
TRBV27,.,ASSSTGGRIRAF
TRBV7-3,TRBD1,ASSLTDRGRDGYT
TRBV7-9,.,ASSLAGRATHVGYT
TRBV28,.,ASSLGRVSNQPQH
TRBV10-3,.,ATGSGELAGELF
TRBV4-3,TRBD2,ASSQKTSGESTDTQY
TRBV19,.,ASSLLGASHSPLH
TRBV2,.,ASRENLDEQF
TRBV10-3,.,AIREQGYGNTIY
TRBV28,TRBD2,ASSLQTSGILNEQF
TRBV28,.,ASVRGGGTGELF
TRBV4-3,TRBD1,ASSQGPGQSTDTQY
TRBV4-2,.,ASSQRTEAF
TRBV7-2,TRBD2,ASSSMGLAGFWEQF
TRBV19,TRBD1,ASSIQGDTEAF
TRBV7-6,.,ASSLGRQETQY
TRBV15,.,ATSRVDSWNYGYT
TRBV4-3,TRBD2,ASSQGMLAGVGDTQY
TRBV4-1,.,ASSRETGIFN
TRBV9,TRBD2,ASSSGLAVLTDTQY
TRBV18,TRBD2,ASSPPFGGRSQNEQF
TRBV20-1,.,SASPSGNFNQPQH
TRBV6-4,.,ASSEQGWTSTDTQY
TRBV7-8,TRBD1,ASSLAGTGSNQPQH
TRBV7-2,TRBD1,ASSPGTGAKDTEAF
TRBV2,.,ASSREVEKSPLH
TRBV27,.,ASALGRGGEKLF
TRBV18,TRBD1,ASSAGTGGRIAEAF
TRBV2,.,ASRHNTGNTIY
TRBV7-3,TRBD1,ASSNWDSPNEQF
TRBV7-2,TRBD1,ASSARQGPKETQY
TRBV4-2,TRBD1,ASSQDKGDRRGNTIY
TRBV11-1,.,ASTNRDNSPLH
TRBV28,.,ASSPYRVSGNEQF
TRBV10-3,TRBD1,AIRFFGTGENEQF
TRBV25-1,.,ASSGTRTQY
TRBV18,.,ASSPPGDILDEQY
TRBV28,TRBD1,ASRSGQENTEAF
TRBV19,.,ASTGRVNTEAF
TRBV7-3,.,ASSLTRVETQY
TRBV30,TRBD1,AWSRDSYNEQF
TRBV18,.,ASSPWEGDYGYT
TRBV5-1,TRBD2,ASSLAPSGGQETQY
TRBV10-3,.,AISGREEGGTGYEQY
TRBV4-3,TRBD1,ASSRVGQINEKLF
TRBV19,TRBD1,ASRVTGANTEAF
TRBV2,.,ASSEEALAPTYEQY
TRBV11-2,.,ASSLAQNYGYT
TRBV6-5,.,ASSYGQGGYGYT